A single sample gave rise to the 15 T cell receptor beta chains below, sequenced in a study of cytomegalovirus exposure and HLA in healthy donors. A multiplex PCR was run with 60 Vbeta primers and 13 Jbeta primers. Measured with immunoSEQ multiplex PCR; TCRdb has only the in-frame clones, and not every one. The sample holds 54,000 or so clones; around 70% are singletons and the top ten take approximately 19%. Sequenced sample: PBMCs. The receptors shown here come from a woman aged 55-69 years in good health and CMV-seropositive.

The chain uses TRBV6-1 and TRBJ1-2, with unresolved D. CDR1 MNHNS and CDR2 SASEGT come from the germline V gene. The V gene lost 3 bases and the J gene lost 1 base, with 9 bases spanning the gap. The CDR3 runs to 14 residues. DNA of the CDR3: TGTGCCAGCAGTGAGTTCGTCTATAACTATGGCTACACCTTC. As protein: CASSEFVYNYGYTF.

V gene TRBV7-9 combines with J gene TRBJ2-3; D is possibly TRBD1 (5 bases). CDR3 length equals 18 residues. CDR1 is SEHNR and CDR2 is FQNEAQ in the germline V gene (reference sequence). Trimming took off 6 bases at V and 5 bases at J, with 27 bases between the two ends. In DNA, the CDR3 is TGTGCCAGCAGGCCCCCGTTCCGGGCAGGGAAGGCGATAGATACGCAGTATTTT. This sequence encodes CASRPPFRAGKAIDTQYF.

This clone was recorded a few times. This chain connects TRBV5-1 to TRBJ1-2; 12 nucleotides line up with TRBD1. The V gene's germline CDR1 is SGHRS and CDR2 YFSETQ. The CDR3 spans 14 residues. The V and J ends lost 3 bases and 6 bases, in that order; junction bases with no gene match: 3. Here the CDR3 DNA reads TGCGCCAGCAGCTCGGGACAGGGGGCCAATGGCTACACCTTC. This sequence encodes CASSSGQGANGYTF.

V usage is TRBV6-1 and J usage is TRBJ1-4; D not certain. There are 13 residues in the CDR3. Trimming removed 5 bases from V and 3 bases from J, with 7 bases in between. CDR1 is MNHNS, CDR2 SASEGT, per germline. CDR3 protein: CASSRSANEKLFF. The CDR3 nucleotides read TGTGCCAGCAGTCGTTCAGCTAATGAAAAACTGTTTTTT.

This clone was seen only once. This sequence joins TRBV7-8 and TRBJ2-7; tentatively, D is TRBD2 (6 bases). Germline V lookup: CDR1 SGHVS, CDR2 FQNEAQ. Trimming left V 6 bases short and J 2 bases short, with 14 bases between. This CDR3 region has 14 residues. The CDR3 reads CASSWRDGTYEQYF. The CDR3, as DNA: TGTGCCAGCAGTTGGCGGGACGGAACCTACGAGCAGTACTTC.

In regard to this clone: In the same sample, other DNA sequences code for this CDR3. The V call is TRBV7-2, the J call TRBJ2-3, with 8 positions matching TRBD1. CDR1 and CDR2 from the germline V gene are SGHTA and FQGNSA. V trimming: 1 base; J trimming: 6 bases; junction bases outside the gene matches: 0. The CDR3 loop spans 13 amino acids. The CDR3 sequence: CASSLDRGDTQYF. CDR3 in DNA: TGTGCCAGCAGCTTAGACAGGGGGGATACGCAGTATTTT.

V gene TRBV5-1 combines with J gene TRBJ2-7; D gene unclear. The CDR3 totals 14 residues. V shed 0 bases and J shed 3 bases, with 10 bases lying between them. Germline V gene sequence: CDR1 SGHRS, CDR2 YFSETQ. CDR3 nucleotides: TGCGCCAGCAGCTTGGAAGCGCGGTACTACGAGCAGTACTTC. Its protein product is CASSLEARYYEQYF.

This sequence joins TRBV10-1 and TRBJ1-2; TRBD1 agrees at 8 bases. CDR1 and CDR2 from the germline V gene are WNHNN and SYGVQD (reference sequence). V shed 5 bases and J 2 bases; nucleotides not matched to a gene: 13. The CDR3 spans 17 residues. The CDR3 DNA follows: TGCGCCAGCAGTACTCCCCGCCGGGACAGGCAAAACTATGGCTACACCTTC. Translated: CASSTPRRDRQNYGYTF.

The chain recombines TRBV29-1 with TRBJ2-5; D is perhaps TRBD1 (7 bases). The CDR3 runs to 14 residues. Deletions cut 6 bases from V and 4 bases from J, with 18 bases between. Germline loops: CDR1 SQVTM, CDR2 ANQGSEA. The CDR3 region has the DNA TGCAGCGTGGACCCAGCAGGGGGAGGAGAGACCCAGTACTTC. This sequence encodes CSVDPAGGGETQYF. Full variable domain (outside the CDR3, taken from reference TRBV29-1 and TRBJ2-5): SAVISQKPSRDICQRGTSLTIQCQVDSQVTMMFWYRQQPGQSLTLIATANQGSEATYESGFVIDKFPISRPNLTFSTLTVSNMSPEDSSIYLCSVDPAGGGETQYFGPGTRLLVL.

The rearrangement uses TRBV5-1 and TRBJ2-1, with 7 bases aligning to TRBD1. This CDR3 region has 17 residues. In germline, CDR1 is SGHRS, CDR2 YFSETQ. Trimming took 0 bases from V and 8 from J; bases not matched to a gene: 14. CDR3 loop: CASSLGGQASLPDEQFF. The CDR3 nucleotides read TGCGCCAGCAGCTTGGGTGGACAGGCGAGCCTTCCGGATGAGCAGTTCTTC.

The V call is TRBV9, the J call TRBJ1-3, with a possible D match to TRBD1 (5 bases). The V and J ends lost 0 bases and 8 bases respectively, with 9 bases between them. The length of the CDR3 is 13 residues. In germline, CDR1 is SGDLS, CDR2 YYNGEE. As DNA, the CDR3 is TGTGCCAGCAGCGTAGCGGCGGGGGACACCATATATTTT. Translating gives CASSVAAGDTIYF. Supplemented by reference TRBV9 and TRBJ1-3, the full variable domain reads DSGVTQTPKHLITATGQRVTLRCSPRSGDLSVYWYQQSLDQGLQFLIQYYNGEERAKGNILERFSAQQFPDLHSELNLSSLELGDSALYFCASSVAAGDTIYFGEGSWLTVV.

CDR3 in amino acids: CASSPQPRGDHSPLHF. CDR3 coding DNA: TGTGCCAGCAGCCCCCAACCGCGGGGGGATCATTCACCCCTCCACTTT. This rearrangement joins TRBV9 to TRBJ1-6; D may be TRBD1 (5 bases). Germline CDR1 reads SGDLS; CDR2 reads YYNGEE. Between the trimmed V and J ends, which lost 4 bases and 8 bases, there was a span of 19 bases. This CDR3 region has 16 residues.

The chain is built from TRBV19 and TRBJ2-2; D may be TRBD1 (5 bases). The CDR3 runs 17 residues. Trimming pared 6 bases from V and 0 bases from J, leaving 17 bases between. Germline lookup yields CDR1 LNHDA and CDR2 SQIVND (reference sequence). The CDR3: CASSPESRGSNTGELFF. In nucleotides, the CDR3 is TGTGCCAGTAGCCCCGAGAGTAGGGGCTCGAACACCGGGGAGCTGTTTTTT.

CDR3 in DNA: TGCGCCAGCAGCCCAAGGACTAGCGGATCAATGGAGACCCAGTACTTC. Protein: CASSPRTSGSMETQYF. The chain couples TRBV5-1 to TRBJ2-5; 10 bases align to TRBD2. CDR1 SGHRS and CDR2 YFSETQ come from the germline V gene. This CDR3 has 16 residues. J was trimmed by 5 bases and V by 4 bases; bases with no gene match: 11.

This chain joins TRBV6-1 and TRBJ2-7; D gene uncertain. CDR3 length equals 16 residues. The V end was cut by 4 bases, the J end by 7 bases, with 23 bases between. Germline-derived CDR1 and CDR2 are MNHNS and SASEGT. As DNA, the CDR3 is TGTGCCAGCAGTGCCCGTACCGGCCTCCAGGCTGGGGAGCAGTACTTC. Protein product: CASSARTGLQAGEQYF.